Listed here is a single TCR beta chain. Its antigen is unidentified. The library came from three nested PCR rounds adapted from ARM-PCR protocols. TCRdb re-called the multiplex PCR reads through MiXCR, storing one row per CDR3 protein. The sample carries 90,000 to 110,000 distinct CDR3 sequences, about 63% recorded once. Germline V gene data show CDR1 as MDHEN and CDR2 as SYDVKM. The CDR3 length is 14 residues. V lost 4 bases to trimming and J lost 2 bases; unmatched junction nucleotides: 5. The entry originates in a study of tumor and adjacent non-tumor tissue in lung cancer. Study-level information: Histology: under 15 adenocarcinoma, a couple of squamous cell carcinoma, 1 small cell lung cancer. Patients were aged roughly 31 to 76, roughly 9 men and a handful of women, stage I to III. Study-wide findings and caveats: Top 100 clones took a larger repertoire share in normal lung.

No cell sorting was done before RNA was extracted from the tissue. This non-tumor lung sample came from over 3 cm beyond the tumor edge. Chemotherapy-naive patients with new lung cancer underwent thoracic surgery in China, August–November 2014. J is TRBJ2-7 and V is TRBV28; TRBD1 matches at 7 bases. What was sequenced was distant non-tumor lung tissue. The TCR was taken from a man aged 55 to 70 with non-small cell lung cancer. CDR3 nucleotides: TGTGCCAGCAGTTATGGGACAGATGCCTACGAGCAGTACTTC. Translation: CASSYGTDAYEQYF.